This T cell receptor (beta chain) is from a study of blood T cells in healthy people across ages. Study outcomes and limitations: Age showed a roughly linear inverse relationship with TCR beta diversity per million T cells. CMV infection status of these donors was not known. Higher diversity, along with more naive CD4+ cells, distinguished long-lived donors from aged donors.

The V end lost 0 bases, the J end lost 0 bases, and 18 bases lay between the germline ends. From germline, CDR1 is MNHEY and CDR2 SVGAGI. The CDR3 extends over 19 amino acids. Comment on this clonotype: Its antigen is unidentified.

For the second PCR, which ran for roughly 7 to 11 cycles, a sample-barcoded 5' primer and a J-beta primer mix were used. Each cDNA molecule received a tag from a template-switch adaptor that had 12 random nucleotides. TCRdb re-called the 5' RACE reads with MiXCR, one entry per CDR3 protein. This sample carries around 1.1 million distinct CDR3 sequences, 35% to 45% of them seen once, and the ten largest clones take around 13%. The specimen sequenced was blood. This chain joins TRBV6-5 and TRBJ2-1; D is perhaps TRBD1 (6 bases). The clonotype comes from a man between 18 and 35 years old in good health. The CDR3 DNA reads as TGTGCCAGCAGTTACTCGACGTGGGGGCAGAACTCCTCCTACAATGAGCAGTTCTTC. Translated: CASSYSTWGQNSSYNEQFF.